This T cell receptor (beta chain) comes out of a study of T-cell reconstitution after alpha-beta-depleted transplantation in children. The TCRbeta library was prepared with unique molecular identifiers. MiXCR, run by TCRdb on the PCR reads, gives a single entry per CDR3 protein. Of 480,000 or so distinct CDR3 sequences in the sample, 8% to 11% were seen once. This clonotype was recorded at least ten times. The TCR comes from a child aged 2 to 9 with inherited bone marrow failure, due to receive a stem cell transplant. The sample here was PBMCs, taken before TCRalphabeta/CD19-depleted stem cell transplant.

CDR3 protein: CASSPIRGAYNEQFF. DNA of the CDR3: TGTGCCAGCAGCCCCATACGGGGGGCCTACAATGAGCAGTTCTTC. V gene TRBV7-8 combines with J gene TRBJ2-1; TRBD2 aligns across 7 bases. Looked up from germline, CDR1 is SGHVS and CDR2 is FQNEAQ. Unmatched junction bases numbered 6, after V lost 5 bases and J lost 2 bases. The length of the CDR3 is 15 residues.